The rows below give T cell receptor beta chains drawn from one sample of a study of control samples from healthy donors and cancer patients. Here immunoSEQ multiplex PCR was the method, and the copy in TCRdb shows in-frame clones only, minus some. The sample holds about 71,000 clones, about nine tenths seen once. Input material: PBMCs. These receptors came from a man aged 55 to 70 with lung cancer. The CDR3 runs from the conserved cysteine through the conserved F or W. Each record gives: CDR3 length, J gene, V gene, CDR3 protein.

len: 11; j_gene: TRBJ1-1; v_gene: TRBV20-1; CDR3aa: CSALMNTEAFF
len: 14; j_gene: TRBJ2-3; v_gene: TRBV27; CDR3aa: CASRIGGSTDTQYF
len: 14; j_gene: TRBJ2-3; v_gene: TRBV5-8; CDR3aa: CASSPGQVQDTQYF
len: 19; j_gene: TRBJ1-6; v_gene: TRBV7-6; CDR3aa: CASSLRTLAQNLPNSPLHF
len: 16; j_gene: TRBJ1-5; v_gene: TRBV5-1; CDR3aa: CASSLTGTGSNQPQHF
len: 14; j_gene: TRBJ2-1; v_gene: TRBV4-1; CDR3aa: CASSQSLAWDEQFF
len: 15; j_gene: TRBJ2-5; v_gene: TRBV11-3; CDR3aa: CASSLGRGIGETQYF
len: 15; j_gene: TRBJ1-5; v_gene: TRBV20-1; CDR3aa: CSASNRGRVNQPQHF
len: 15; j_gene: TRBJ2-4; v_gene: TRBV5-6; CDR3aa: CASSRTDREGNIQYF
len: 15; j_gene: TRBJ1-2; v_gene: TRBV6-5; CDR3aa: CASSYSKGVNYGYTF
len: 14; j_gene: TRBJ1-1; v_gene: TRBV5-1; CDR3aa: CASSGGLLNTEAFF
len: 15; j_gene: TRBJ2-5; v_gene: TRBV3-1/TRBV3-2; CDR3aa: CASSQGQGTAKTQYF